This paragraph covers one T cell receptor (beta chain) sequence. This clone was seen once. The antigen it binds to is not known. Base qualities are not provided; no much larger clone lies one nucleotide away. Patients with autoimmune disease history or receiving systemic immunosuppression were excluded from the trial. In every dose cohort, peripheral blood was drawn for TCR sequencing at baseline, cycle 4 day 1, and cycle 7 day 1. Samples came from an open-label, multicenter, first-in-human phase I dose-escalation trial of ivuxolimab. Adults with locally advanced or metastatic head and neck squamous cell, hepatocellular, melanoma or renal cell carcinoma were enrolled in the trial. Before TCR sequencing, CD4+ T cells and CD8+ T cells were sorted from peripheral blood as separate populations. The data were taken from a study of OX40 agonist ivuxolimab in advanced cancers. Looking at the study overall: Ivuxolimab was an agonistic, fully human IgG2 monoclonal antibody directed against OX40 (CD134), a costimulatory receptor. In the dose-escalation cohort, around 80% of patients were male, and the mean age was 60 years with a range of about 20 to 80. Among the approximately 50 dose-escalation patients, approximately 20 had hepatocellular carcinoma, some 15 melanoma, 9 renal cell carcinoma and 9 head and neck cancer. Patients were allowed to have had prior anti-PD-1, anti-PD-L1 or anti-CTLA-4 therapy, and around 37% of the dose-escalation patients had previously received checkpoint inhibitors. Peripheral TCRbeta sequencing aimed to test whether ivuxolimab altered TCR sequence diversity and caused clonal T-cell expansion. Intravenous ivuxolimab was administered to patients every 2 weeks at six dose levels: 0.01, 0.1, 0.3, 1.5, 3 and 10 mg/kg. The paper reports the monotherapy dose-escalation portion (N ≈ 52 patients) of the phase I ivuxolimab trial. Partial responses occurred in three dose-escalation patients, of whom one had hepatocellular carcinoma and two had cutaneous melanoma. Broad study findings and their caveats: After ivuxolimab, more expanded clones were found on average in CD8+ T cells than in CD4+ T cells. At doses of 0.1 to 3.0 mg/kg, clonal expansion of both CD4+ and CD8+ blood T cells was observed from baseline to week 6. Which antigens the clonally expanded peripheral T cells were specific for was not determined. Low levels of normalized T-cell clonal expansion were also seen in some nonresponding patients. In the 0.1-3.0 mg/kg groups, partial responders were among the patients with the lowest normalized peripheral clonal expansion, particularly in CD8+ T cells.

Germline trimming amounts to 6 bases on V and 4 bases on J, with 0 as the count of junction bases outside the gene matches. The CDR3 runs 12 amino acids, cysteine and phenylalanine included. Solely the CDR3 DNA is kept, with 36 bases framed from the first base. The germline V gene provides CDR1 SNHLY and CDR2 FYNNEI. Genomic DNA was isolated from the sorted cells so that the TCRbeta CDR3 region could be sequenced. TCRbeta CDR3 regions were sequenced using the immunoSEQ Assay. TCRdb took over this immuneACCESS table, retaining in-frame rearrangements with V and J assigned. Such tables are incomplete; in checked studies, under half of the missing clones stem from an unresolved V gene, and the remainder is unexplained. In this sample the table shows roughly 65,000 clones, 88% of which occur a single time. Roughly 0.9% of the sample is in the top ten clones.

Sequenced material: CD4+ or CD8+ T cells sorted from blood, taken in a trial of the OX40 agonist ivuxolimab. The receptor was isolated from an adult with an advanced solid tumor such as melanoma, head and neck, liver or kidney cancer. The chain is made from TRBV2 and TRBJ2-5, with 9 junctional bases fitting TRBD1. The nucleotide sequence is TGTGCCAGCAGGGGACAGGGAGAGACCCAGTACTTC. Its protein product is CASRGQGETQYF.